This T cell receptor (beta chain) emerged from a study of blood T cell repertoires in COVID-19 (dated by TCRdb to 2019 to 2021). In terms of the full investigation: The collaborator samples originated in the United States, Italy and Spain and spanned the acute and convalescent phases of COVID-19. Where available, HLA class I and class II types were taken from metadata supplied by the sample provider and were not determined by assay-based typing. The prospective study material was composed of cDNA or gDNA derived from T cells, B-cell-depleted T cells, or PBMCs. The sample metadata nearly always contained a de-identified subject ID, COVID-19 status, age in years and sex. Deeply sampled blood TCRbeta repertoires from subjects exposed to, actively infected with, or recovered from COVID-19 were included in the dataset. The samples were drawn from two sources: the first 160 participants of the ongoing ImmuneRACE study, and 950 to 1,500 subjects contributed by 6 global collaborators. The repertoires were released in a freely available public database meant as a resource for research on the immune response to SARS-CoV-2. The paper's findings and limits, for the study overall: How much clinical and demographic metadata was included differed by source and by participant, and the metadata was provided uncurated.

The collaborating institutions used their own protocols to collect whole blood in K2EDTA tubes. For TCRbeta analysis, collaborators shipped samples in one of three forms: frozen whole blood, isolated PBMCs, or DNA extracted from either of those sample types. Points on this clone: The target of this receptor is not known. Per-base qualities were not stored, and no clone one base away is much larger.

The germline V gene encodes CDR1 MDHEN and CDR2 SYDVKM. The CDR3 contains 14 residues, cysteine and phenylalanine counted. Kept here is only the CDR3 DNA, which spans 42 bases and is read in frame from base 1. The V and J ends are trimmed by 6 bases and 10 bases, leaving 16 bases between them. TCRbeta CDR3 regions were amplified from genomic DNA by means of the immunoSEQ Assay, a bias-controlled multiplex PCR. Per the original workflow: Within the assay, amplification of reference gene primers was used to estimate how many nucleated cells each sample contained. Sequence reads were collapsed and filtered to measure the absolute abundance of every unique TCRbeta CDR3 rearrangement. For each sample, productive Simpson clonality was calculated by taking the square root of Simpson's diversity index across productive rearrangements. TCRdb re-hosts the immuneACCESS table, in-frame sequences only. Its copies lack some clones; in the studies checked, an unresolved V gene accounts for under half of them, and the cause for the rest is not known. V, J and clone size were drawn from that table, and D and trimming were deduced from the DNA. The sample data list around 100,000 clones, and around 90% of these were observed just once. Around 6% of the sample lies in the top ten.

The sequencing input was peripheral blood. The receptor's source is a woman aged 60-75 years with acute or convalescent COVID-19. The rearrangement combines TRBV28 with TRBJ1-6; possibly the D gene is TRBD1, per 5 matching bases. The bases read TGTGCCAGCAGCGTTGGGGGGGAACACTCACCCCTCCACTTT. This translates into CASSVGGEHSPLHF.